A selection of T cell receptor beta chains follows, all from one sample in a study of Ad26.COV2.S vaccination and SARS-CoV-2 variants. The table came from immunoSEQ multiplex PCR; TCRdb's copy has only in-frame clones and leaves some out. The table records 350,000 to 450,000 clones, around nine tenths of them present only once. The material sequenced was peripheral blood, taken in a trial of Ad26.COV2.S vaccine versus placebo. Receptor source: a person aged 18-65 years who received the Ad26.COV2.S COVID-19 vaccine or a placebo. Each CDR3 is given with its conserved first and last residue. A D gene is named only where the DNA matches it firmly. The size field is filled for only some rows; it gives once, few, many or a size class.

j_call: TRBJ2-5; d_call: -; clone_size: -; cdr3_length: 16; v_call: TRBV28; cdr3_aa: CASSSRTEGVRETQYF; cdr3_nt: TGTGCCAGCAGTTCCCGGACAGAGGGAGTTCGAGAGACCCAGTACTTC
j_call: TRBJ1-1; d_call: -; clone_size: -; cdr3_length: 14; v_call: TRBV6-6; cdr3_aa: CASSYSTDNTEAFF; cdr3_nt: TGTGCCAGCAGTTACTCGACAGATAACACTGAAGCTTTCTTT
j_call: TRBJ1-6; d_call: -; clone_size: -; cdr3_length: 15; v_call: TRBV7-9; cdr3_aa: CASSLGTADNSPLHF; cdr3_nt: TGTGCCAGCAGCTTAGGGACAGCTGATAATTCACCCCTCCACTTT
j_call: TRBJ2-7; d_call: TRBD2; clone_size: -; cdr3_length: 14; v_call: TRBV5-1; cdr3_aa: CASSGLAGSYEQYF; cdr3_nt: TGCGCCAGCAGCGGACTAGCGGGATCGTACGAGCAGTACTTC
j_call: TRBJ2-3; d_call: -; clone_size: -; cdr3_length: 16; v_call: TRBV5-1; cdr3_aa: CASSLSVQGGTDTQYF; cdr3_nt: TGCGCCAGCAGCTTGAGCGTACAGGGGGGGACAGATACGCAGTATTTT
j_call: TRBJ1-5; d_call: TRBD1; clone_size: -; cdr3_length: 13; v_call: TRBV28; cdr3_aa: CASADRDKKPQHF; cdr3_nt: TGTGCCAGCGCGGACAGGGATAAGAAGCCCCAGCATTTT
j_call: TRBJ2-2; d_call: -; clone_size: few; cdr3_length: 14; v_call: TRBV27; cdr3_aa: CASSLAVTTGELFF; cdr3_nt: TGTGCCAGCAGTTTGGCCGTTACCACCGGGGAGCTGTTTTTT
j_call: TRBJ2-2; d_call: -; clone_size: -; cdr3_length: 15; v_call: TRBV7-2; cdr3_aa: CASSLRSGNTGELFF; cdr3_nt: TGTGCCAGCAGCTTACGTAGCGGGAACACCGGGGAGCTGTTTTTT
j_call: TRBJ1-1; d_call: -; clone_size: -; cdr3_length: 13; v_call: TRBV6-5; cdr3_aa: CASSYRSNTEAFF; cdr3_nt: TGTGCCAGCAGTTACCGGTCCAACACTGAAGCTTTCTTT
j_call: TRBJ2-5; d_call: -; clone_size: few; cdr3_length: 14; v_call: TRBV7-2; cdr3_aa: CASSPTSYQETQYF; cdr3_nt: TGTGCCAGCAGCCCAACTAGCTACCAAGAGACCCAGTACTTC
j_call: TRBJ2-7; d_call: -; clone_size: -; cdr3_length: 16; v_call: TRBV5-1; cdr3_aa: CASSLSPTGSSYEQYF; cdr3_nt: TGCGCCAGCAGCTTGTCTCCTACGGGAAGCTCCTACGAGCAGTACTTC
j_call: TRBJ2-2; d_call: TRBD1; clone_size: -; cdr3_length: 14; v_call: TRBV5-4; cdr3_aa: CASSPGQGPGELFF; cdr3_nt: TGTGCCAGCAGCCCGGGACAGGGGCCCGGGGAGCTGTTTTTT
j_call: TRBJ2-1; d_call: -; clone_size: -; cdr3_length: 14; v_call: TRBV6-2/TRBV6-3; cdr3_aa: CASSRTEVWNEQFF; cdr3_nt: TGTGCCAGCAGTCGGACTGAGGTGTGGAATGAGCAGTTCTTC
j_call: TRBJ2-5; d_call: -; clone_size: -; cdr3_length: 16; v_call: TRBV28; cdr3_aa: CASSSRRVGPQETQYF; cdr3_nt: TGTGCCAGCAGTTCCCGTAGAGTCGGGCCTCAAGAGACCCAGTACTTC
j_call: TRBJ2-1; d_call: TRBD2; clone_size: -; cdr3_length: 17; v_call: TRBV4-1; cdr3_aa: CASSQWVREAGYNEQFF; cdr3_nt: TGCGCCAGCAGCCAATGGGTTCGGGAGGCGGGCTACAATGAGCAGTTCTTC
j_call: TRBJ1-1; d_call: TRBD1; clone_size: few; cdr3_length: 12; v_call: TRBV29-1; cdr3_aa: CSVGQGGTEAFF; cdr3_nt: TGCAGCGTGGGACAGGGTGGCACTGAAGCTTTCTTT
j_call: TRBJ1-2; d_call: TRBD1; clone_size: -; cdr3_length: 13; v_call: TRBV30; cdr3_aa: CAYLRVTGDGYTF; cdr3_nt: TGTGCCTACTTAAGAGTTACAGGGGACGGCTACACCTTC
j_call: TRBJ2-7; d_call: TRBD2; clone_size: -; cdr3_length: 13; v_call: TRBV3-1/TRBV3-2; cdr3_aa: CASSRGSSTEQYF; cdr3_nt: TGTGCCAGCAGCCGCGGGAGTTCAACCGAGCAGTACTTC
j_call: TRBJ2-5; d_call: -; clone_size: -; cdr3_length: 13; v_call: TRBV11-3; cdr3_aa: CASSLVLGETQYF; cdr3_nt: TGTGCCAGCAGCTTGGTACTAGGAGAGACCCAGTACTTC
j_call: TRBJ2-7; d_call: TRBD2; clone_size: -; cdr3_length: 16; v_call: TRBV15; cdr3_aa: CATSREAPGLAHEQYF; cdr3_nt: TGTGCCACCAGCAGAGAAGCCCCGGGACTAGCCCACGAGCAGTACTTC
j_call: TRBJ1-1; d_call: -; clone_size: once; cdr3_length: 13; v_call: TRBV30; cdr3_aa: CAWSVGRDTEAFF; cdr3_nt: TGTGCCTGGAGTGTAGGAAGGGACACTGAAGCTTTCTTT
j_call: TRBJ1-2; d_call: TRBD1; clone_size: -; cdr3_length: 13; v_call: TRBV12-5; cdr3_aa: CASGITGGVGYTF; cdr3_nt: TGTGCTAGTGGAATCACAGGGGGCGTGGGCTACACCTTC
j_call: TRBJ2-7; d_call: -; clone_size: -; cdr3_length: 15; v_call: TRBV5-1; cdr3_aa: CASRQGPSGTHEQYF; cdr3_nt: TGCGCCAGCAGGCAGGGCCCCTCTGGAACCCACGAGCAGTACTTC
j_call: TRBJ1-4; d_call: -; clone_size: -; cdr3_length: 15; v_call: TRBV11-2; cdr3_aa: CASSLGWSGAEKLFF; cdr3_nt: TGTGCCAGCAGCTTAGGTTGGTCAGGGGCTGAAAAACTGTTTTTT
j_call: TRBJ2-7; d_call: -; clone_size: -; cdr3_length: 16; v_call: TRBV21-1; cdr3_aa: CASSNRKAGSSYEQYF; cdr3_nt: TGTGCCAGCAGCAATCGGAAAGCGGGATCCTCCTACGAGCAGTACTTC
j_call: TRBJ1-6; d_call: -; clone_size: -; cdr3_length: 12; v_call: TRBV7-2; cdr3_aa: CASSLTDPPLHF; cdr3_nt: TGTGCCAGCAGCCTTACGGATCCACCCCTCCACTTT
j_call: TRBJ2-2; d_call: TRBD1; clone_size: -; cdr3_length: 14; v_call: TRBV19; cdr3_aa: CASTDRAGTGELFF; cdr3_nt: TGTGCCAGTACGGACAGGGCGGGGACCGGGGAGCTGTTTTTT
j_call: TRBJ1-5; d_call: TRBD1; clone_size: -; cdr3_length: 13; v_call: TRBV6-5; cdr3_aa: CATADRGNQPQHF; cdr3_nt: TGTGCCACGGCTGACAGGGGCAATCAGCCCCAGCATTTT
j_call: TRBJ2-3; d_call: -; clone_size: -; cdr3_length: 14; v_call: TRBV2; cdr3_aa: CASSVNRGTDTQYF; cdr3_nt: TGTGCCAGCAGTGTAAACCGGGGCACAGATACGCAGTATTTT
j_call: TRBJ2-1; d_call: -; clone_size: -; cdr3_length: 12; v_call: TRBV12-3/TRBV12-4; cdr3_aa: CASGSGYNEQFF; cdr3_nt: TGTGCCAGCGGGTCGGGATACAATGAGCAGTTCTTC
j_call: TRBJ2-1; d_call: TRBD2; clone_size: -; cdr3_length: 12; v_call: TRBV12-3/TRBV12-4; cdr3_aa: CASSPAGGEQFF; cdr3_nt: TGTGCCAGCAGTCCAGCGGGAGGGGAGCAGTTCTTC
j_call: TRBJ1-2; d_call: TRBD1; clone_size: -; cdr3_length: 19; v_call: TRBV5-6; cdr3_aa: CASSLSEGDRELFMDGYTF; cdr3_nt: TGTGCCAGCAGCTTGTCTGAAGGGGACAGAGAACTATTTATGGATGGCTACACCTTC
j_call: TRBJ1-1; d_call: -; clone_size: -; cdr3_length: 14; v_call: TRBV30; cdr3_aa: CAWNVQGWNTEAFF; cdr3_nt: TGTGCCTGGAATGTACAGGGATGGAACACTGAAGCTTTCTTT
j_call: TRBJ2-5; d_call: -; clone_size: -; cdr3_length: 14; v_call: TRBV6-1; cdr3_aa: CASSEVDNQETQYF; cdr3_nt: TGTGCCAGCAGTGAAGTGGACAACCAAGAGACCCAGTACTTC
j_call: TRBJ2-5; d_call: -; clone_size: -; cdr3_length: 15; v_call: TRBV3-1/TRBV3-2; cdr3_aa: CASSQVTGGGETQYF; cdr3_nt: TGTGCCAGCAGCCAAGTGACAGGAGGAGGTGAGACCCAGTACTTC
j_call: TRBJ1-1; d_call: -; clone_size: -; cdr3_length: 13; v_call: TRBV7-3; cdr3_aa: CASSSGSNTEAFF; cdr3_nt: TGTGCCAGCAGCTCGGGTTCGAACACTGAAGCTTTCTTT
j_call: TRBJ2-3; d_call: TRBD2; clone_size: -; cdr3_length: 14; v_call: TRBV30; cdr3_aa: CAWDHAGGLVTQYF; cdr3_nt: TGTGCCTGGGACCATGCGGGGGGCTTAGTTACGCAGTATTTT
j_call: TRBJ2-1; d_call: TRBD2; clone_size: -; cdr3_length: 16; v_call: TRBV5-1; cdr3_aa: CASSLGSSGTYNEQFF; cdr3_nt: TGCGCCAGCAGCTTGGGATCGAGCGGGACCTACAATGAGCAGTTCTTC
j_call: TRBJ2-5; d_call: TRBD1; clone_size: once; cdr3_length: 15; v_call: TRBV5-1; cdr3_aa: CASSLGTGDQETQYF; cdr3_nt: TGCGCCAGCAGCTTGGGGACAGGGGACCAAGAGACCCAGTACTTC
j_call: TRBJ2-1; d_call: -; clone_size: -; cdr3_length: 12; v_call: TRBV18; cdr3_aa: CASSIDGNEQFF; cdr3_nt: TGTGCCAGCTCCATCGATGGAAATGAGCAGTTCTTC
j_call: TRBJ2-3; d_call: -; clone_size: -; cdr3_length: 14; v_call: TRBV11-3; cdr3_aa: CASSLEVSTDTQYF; cdr3_nt: TGTGCCAGCAGCTTAGAGGTCTCGACAGATACGCAGTATTTT
j_call: TRBJ1-5; d_call: TRBD1; clone_size: -; cdr3_length: 14; v_call: TRBV18; cdr3_aa: CASSPTGGPQPQHF; cdr3_nt: TGTGCCAGCTCACCAACAGGGGGCCCGCAGCCCCAGCATTTT
j_call: TRBJ1-2; d_call: TRBD1; clone_size: -; cdr3_length: 15; v_call: TRBV6-1; cdr3_aa: CASSEDRDSSYGYTF; cdr3_nt: TGTGCCAGCAGTGAAGACAGGGACAGCTCTTATGGCTACACCTTC
j_call: TRBJ1-1; d_call: -; clone_size: -; cdr3_length: 14; v_call: TRBV24-1; cdr3_aa: CATRAGGLTSEAFF; cdr3_nt: TGTGCCACCAGGGCCGGGGGACTAACGAGTGAAGCTTTCTTT
j_call: TRBJ2-1; d_call: TRBD2; clone_size: once; cdr3_length: 15; v_call: TRBV3-1/TRBV3-2; cdr3_aa: CASGLAGGRSYEQFF; cdr3_nt: TGTGCCAGCGGACTAGCGGGAGGTCGCAGTTATGAGCAGTTCTTC
j_call: TRBJ1-1; d_call: -; clone_size: -; cdr3_length: 14; v_call: TRBV11-2; cdr3_aa: CASSPPITNTEAFF; cdr3_nt: TGTGCCAGCAGCCCCCCTATCACGAACACTGAAGCTTTCTTT
j_call: TRBJ2-1; d_call: TRBD1; clone_size: -; cdr3_length: 16; v_call: TRBV24-1; cdr3_aa: CATSVPGTGSYNEQFF; cdr3_nt: TGTGCCACCAGTGTACCCGGGACAGGGTCCTACAATGAGCAGTTCTTC
j_call: TRBJ2-2; d_call: -; clone_size: few; cdr3_length: 17; v_call: TRBV5-4; cdr3_aa: CASSFGPGKSSTGELFF; cdr3_nt: TGTGCCAGCAGTTTTGGTCCGGGGAAAAGCTCGACCGGGGAGCTGTTTTTT
j_call: TRBJ2-5; d_call: -; clone_size: -; cdr3_length: 13; v_call: TRBV2; cdr3_aa: CASGVGVRETQYF; cdr3_nt: TGTGCCAGCGGGGTAGGGGTCCGGGAGACCCAGTACTTC
j_call: TRBJ2-7; d_call: TRBD2; clone_size: few; cdr3_length: 18; v_call: TRBV6-6; cdr3_aa: CASSQQTSGRTGGYEQYF; cdr3_nt: TGTGCCAGCAGTCAACAGACTAGCGGGAGAACGGGAGGCTACGAGCAGTACTTC